This T cell receptor beta chain appears in the sequencing data of a study of T-cell reconstitution after alpha-beta-depleted transplantation in children. This CDR3 is built from 12 residues. V lost 0 bases to trimming and J lost 11 bases, with 10 bases between them. Per the germline V gene, CDR1 is SGHRS and CDR2 is YFSETQ. Preparation of the TCRbeta library involved a method that used unique molecular identifiers. One entry per CDR3 protein results from TCRdb running MiXCR on the PCR reads. In the table there are some 390,000 distinct CDR3 sequences, about a fifth of which are singletons. The chain combines TRBV5-1 with TRBJ2-3; D is uncertain. The sequence was obtained from a human donor who donated a stem cell graft to a child with acute myeloid leukemia. Source: PBMCs from the stem cell graft donor, taken from the stem cell graft. The CDR3 spells CASSLEQNWQYF. The CDR3 DNA reads TGCGCCAGCAGCTTGGAGCAAAACTGGCAGTATTTT.